This TCR beta chain was documented in a study of pediatric ulcerative colitis. Points from the study as a whole: All ulcerative colitis patients, but no controls, carried a couple of rectal clonotypes.

Per the germline V gene, CDR1 is LGHNA and CDR2 is YNFKEQ. The CDR3 runs 16 residues. V shed 1 base and J shed 3 bases, with 12 bases lying between them. Notes on this clone: Its antigen remains unknown.

Some clones are missing from TCRdb's copy, which holds only in-frame ones; the method was immunoSEQ multiplex PCR. The table records under 70,000 clones, approximately 87% of them present only once. The chain recombines TRBV4-2 with TRBJ2-2; possibly TRBD2 for D (6 bases). This TCR derives from a boy between 10 and 17 years old who was a control in a study of pediatric ulcerative colitis. Material for sequencing was blood. The CDR3 DNA reads TGTGCCAGCAGCCAAGTATCGGGAGAGGACACCGGGGAGCTGTTTTTT. This sequence encodes CASSQVSGEDTGELFF.